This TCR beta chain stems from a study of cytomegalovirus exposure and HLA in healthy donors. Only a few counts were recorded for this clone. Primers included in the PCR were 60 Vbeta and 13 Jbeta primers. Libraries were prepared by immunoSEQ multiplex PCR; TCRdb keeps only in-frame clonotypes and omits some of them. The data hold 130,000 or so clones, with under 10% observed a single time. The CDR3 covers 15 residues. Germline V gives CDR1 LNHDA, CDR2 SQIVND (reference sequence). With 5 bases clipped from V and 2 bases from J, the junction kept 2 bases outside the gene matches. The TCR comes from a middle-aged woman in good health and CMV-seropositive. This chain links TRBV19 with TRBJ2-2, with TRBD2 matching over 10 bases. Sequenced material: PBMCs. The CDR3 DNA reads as TGTGCCAGTAGTGTACTAGCGGGAAACACCGGGGAGCTGTTTTTT. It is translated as CASSVLAGNTGELFF.